This T cell receptor beta chain was recorded in a study of blood T cell repertoires in COVID-19. Sequencing was performed with immunoSEQ multiplex PCR; in TCRdb, only in-frame clones are kept and a portion is missing. The sample consists of 80,000 to 90,000 clones, about 85% of them appearing once. The V gene's germline CDR1 is SGHDN and CDR2 FVKESK. The V end lost 3 bases, the J end lost 6 bases, and 13 bases lay between the germline ends. The CDR3 totals 14 residues. The chain is built from TRBV14 and TRBJ2-3; D remains ambiguous. Sample: peripheral blood. The origin of this receptor is a woman in her 70s with acute or convalescent COVID-19. DNA of the CDR3: TGTGCCAGCAGCCACCAATTAGTGCGGGATACGCAGTATTTT. This codes for CASSHQLVRDTQYF.